The 27 T cell receptor beta chains presented below share a single source sample, sequenced in a study of Ad26.COV2.S vaccination and SARS-CoV-2 variants. Regarding treatment: about 20 received Ad26.COV2.S at low or high dose, single or two shots; about 5 received placebo; per-sample allocation not given. Sampling took place 63 days after the first vaccine or placebo injection. Libraries were prepared by immunoSEQ multiplex PCR; TCRdb keeps only in-frame clonotypes and omits some of them. Here the sample spans 450,000 to 550,000 clones, 70% to 90% being singletons. The source material was peripheral blood, sampled in a trial of Ad26.COV2.S vaccine versus placebo. The receptors were sampled from a person between 18 and 65 years old who received the Ad26.COV2.S COVID-19 vaccine or a placebo.

V and J are TRBV28 and TRBJ2-7; the D is unclear. Germline values: CDR1 MDHEN, CDR2 SYDVKM. The CDR3 is made up of 13 amino acids. Trimming left V 3 bases short and J 0 bases short, with 6 bases between. CDR3 DNA sequence: TGTGCCAGCAGTTTGGAGATCTCCTACGAGCAGTACTTC. Amino acid sequence: CASSLEISYEQYF.

The chain employs TRBV29-1 and TRBJ1-1; D gene ambiguous. CDR3 length equals 14 residues. Germline assignment: CDR1 SQVTM and CDR2 ANQGSEA. Trimming removed 4 bases from V and 6 bases from J, with 18 bases in between. As DNA, the CDR3 is TGCAGCGTTGGGGAGGTAGTGGCTTACTCTGAAGCTTTCTTT. This translates into CSVGEVVAYSEAFF.

V is TRBV5-1 and J is TRBJ1-2; D gene ambiguous. Deletions cut 8 bases from V and 2 bases from J, with 16 bases between. Germline V lookup: CDR1 SGHRS, CDR2 YFSETQ. This CDR3 has 14 amino acids. DNA for the CDR3: TGCGCCAGTGCTGACCGGGTCCCGAACTATGGCTACACCTTC. It encodes CASADRVPNYGYTF.

CDR3 DNA: TGTGCCAGCAGCTTGGGGCAGGGGGTACCGCGGGCTTTCTTT. Residues: CASSLGQGVPRAFF. This chain connects TRBV5-5 to TRBJ1-1, with TRBD1 matching 7 bases. The CDR3 extends over 14 amino acids. Unmatched junction bases numbered 10, after V lost 0 bases and J lost 11 bases. From germline, CDR1 is SGHKS and CDR2 YYEKEE (reference sequence).

The V and J genes are TRBV6-5 and TRBJ2-3, with a weak D call TRBD1 (5 bases). The CDR3 length is 16 residues. Trimming took off 2 bases at V and 5 bases at J, with 17 bases between the two ends. Germline CDR1 is MNHEY and CDR2 is SVGAGI. The CDR3 DNA reads as TGTGCCAGCAGTTACGGCAGGGTGAAGGGAAAAGATACGCAGTATTTT. Amino acid sequence: CASSYGRVKGKDTQYF.

This chain joins TRBV5-1 and TRBJ2-7; tentatively, D is TRBD2 (6 bases). This CDR3 has 13 amino acids. Trimming left V 4 bases short and J 7 bases short, with 15 bases between. CDR1 is SGHRS, CDR2 YFSETQ, per germline. CDR3 loop: CASSTSDYGEQYF. Written as DNA, the CDR3 is TGCGCCAGCAGCACCTCGGACTACGGGGAGCAGTACTTC.

V usage is TRBV19 and J usage is TRBJ2-1; 15 bases match TRBD2. Trimming cost V 5 bases and J 4 bases; bases outside gene matches: 3. The CDR3 spans 16 residues. The germline gives CDR1 LNHDA, CDR2 SQIVND (reference sequence). The CDR3 DNA reads TGTGCCAGTAGTGTGGGGACTAGCGGGAGGTACAATGAGCAGTTCTTC. Translated: CASSVGTSGRYNEQFF.

The V call is TRBV30, the J call TRBJ1-1; D unclear. This CDR3 comprises 13 residues. CDR1 and CDR2 from the germline V gene are GTSNPN and SVGIG (reference sequence). Trimming removed 0 bases from V and 7 bases from J, with 12 bases in between. Here the CDR3 reads CAWSVPPAREAFF. The CDR3 bases are TGTGCCTGGAGTGTACCCCCGGCTCGTGAAGCTTTCTTT.

The J gene is TRBJ2-3, the V gene TRBV18; TRBD1 matches at 7 bases. CDR1 KGHSH and CDR2 LQKENI come from the germline V gene. The ends lost 5 bases at V and 2 bases at J; junction bases unmatched: 7. CDR3 length equals 15 residues. The DNA of the CDR3 is TGTGCCAGCTCATTACTGACAGGGCCCACAGATACGCAGTATTTT. Its translation is CASSLLTGPTDTQYF.

This clone was seen just once. This chain links TRBV11-2 with TRBJ1-2; D is uncertain. Looked up from germline, CDR1 is SGHAT and CDR2 is FQNNGV. The CDR3 extends over 15 amino acids. V gave up 3 bases and J gave up 2 bases, with 13 bases separating them. The CDR3 region is CASSFSSELNYGYTF. Written as DNA, the CDR3 is TGTGCCAGCAGCTTTAGCTCCGAATTAAACTATGGCTACACCTTC. The variable domain in full, completed from reference TRBV11-2 and TRBJ1-2, reads EAGVAQSPRYKIIEKRQSVAFWCNPISGHATLYWYQQILGQGPKLLIQFQNNGVVDDSQLPKDRFSAERLKGVDSTLKIQPAKLEDSAVYLCASSFSSELNYGYTFGSGTRLTVV.

The chain uses TRBV2 and TRBJ1-2, with D tentatively TRBD1 (5 bases). The ends were cut back, 0 bases at V and 8 bases at J, with 13 bases in the middle. Germline CDR1 and CDR2: SNHLY and FYNNEI. The CDR3 consists of 14 residues. The CDR3 nucleotides read TGTGCCAGCAGTGAAGCGCCAGGGTATGTGGGCTACACCTTC. This sequence encodes CASSEAPGYVGYTF.

The chain has TRBV7-9 and TRBJ2-5, with a weak D call TRBD2 (6 bases). Germline V lookup: CDR1 SEHNR, CDR2 FQNEAQ (reference sequence). There are 14 residues in the CDR3. The V end was cut by 5 bases, the J end by 4 bases, with 14 bases between. The CDR3, as DNA: TGTGCCAGCAGCCGAGACGGGGGAGTAGAGACCCAGTACTTC. Translation gives CASSRDGGVETQYF.

The V and J genes are TRBV19 and TRBJ2-7; no definite D call. Germline loops: CDR1 LNHDA, CDR2 SQIVND (reference sequence). Trimming left V 5 bases short and J 2 bases short, with 19 bases between. The CDR3 length is 16 residues. Here the CDR3 reads CASSPTPTLPPYEQYF. Written as DNA, the CDR3 is TGTGCCAGTAGTCCAACCCCTACTCTACCGCCCTACGAGCAGTACTTC.

The genes are TRBV5-1 and TRBJ2-2, with D unclear. With 5 bases removed from V and 0 bases from J, the gap between germline ends came to 8 bases. Germline assignment: CDR1 SGHRS and CDR2 YFSETQ. There are 14 residues in the CDR3. This CDR3 is CASRDQANTGELFF. CDR3 sequence (DNA): TGCGCCAGCAGGGATCAAGCGAACACCGGGGAGCTGTTTTTT.

The genes are TRBV5-1 and TRBJ1-4; TRBD1 aligns across 7 bases. In germline, CDR1 is SGHRS, CDR2 YFSETQ. The CDR3 covers 16 residues. V was clipped by 1 base and J by 7 bases; unmatched bases: 10. CDR3 residues: CASSLTGVIPSEKLFF. The CDR3 coding sequence is TGCGCCAGCAGCTTGACAGGGGTTATCCCTAGTGAAAAACTGTTTTTT.

The genes are TRBV6-2 or TRBV6-3 and TRBJ2-7, with D perhaps TRBD1 (5 bases). The germline V gene has CDR1 MNHEY and CDR2 SVGEGT. The CDR3 runs 13 residues. V dropped 4 bases and J dropped 3 bases, with 10 bases sitting between them. This CDR3 reads CASSFYRFYEQYF. In DNA, the CDR3 is TGTGCCAGCAGTTTTTACAGGTTCTACGAGCAGTACTTC.

The rearrangement links TRBV4-2 to TRBJ2-1, with 9 bases matching TRBD2. V was clipped by 1 base and J by 3 bases; unmatched bases: 7. The CDR3 covers 17 residues. Looked up from germline, CDR1 is LGHNA and CDR2 is YNFKEQ. The CDR3 nucleotides are TGTGCCAGCAGCCAAGGTACGGCTAGCGGGAACTACAATGAGCAGTTCTTC. Protein sequence: CASSQGTASGNYNEQFF.

The V and J genes are TRBV6-5 and TRBJ1-6; possible D gene TRBD1, 5 bases. The CDR3 sequence is 13 residues long. V gave up 6 bases and J gave up 5 bases, with 8 bases separating them. Looked up from germline, CDR1 is MNHEY and CDR2 is SVGAGI. This CDR3 is CASRGRNNSPLHF. The CDR3 DNA reads as TGTGCCAGCAGGGGACGGAATAATTCACCCCTCCACTTT.

The chain joins TRBV15 to TRBJ1-5; a weak D match, TRBD1 (5 bases). The V gene lost 0 bases and the J gene lost 2 bases, with 8 bases spanning the gap. There are 15 residues in the CDR3. Germline assignment: CDR1 LNHNV and CDR2 YYDKDF (reference sequence). CDR3 residues: CATSRDFRGNQPQHF. The CDR3 region has the DNA TGTGCCACCAGCAGAGATTTCAGGGGCAATCAGCCCCAGCATTTT.

The CDR3 spells CAIPGNGRSYEQYF. The DNA of the CDR3 is TGTGCCATCCCGGGGAACGGCCGCTCCTACGAGCAGTACTTC. The chain recombines TRBV21-1 with TRBJ2-7; whether TRBD2, the table's D call, matches the DNA was not checked. TRBV21-1 is tagged as a pseudogene. The CDR3 consists of 14 residues.

The gene calls are TRBV7-8 and TRBJ1-5; D not certain. This CDR3 is built from 14 residues. Trimming removed 3 bases at V and 3 bases at J, with 9 bases between. Germline V gene lookup returns CDR1 SGHVS and CDR2 FQNEAQ. The CDR3 DNA reads as TGTGCCAGCAGCTTTTACGAGGTCAATCAGCCCCAGCATTTT. It encodes CASSFYEVNQPQHF.

The chain joins TRBV7-3 to TRBJ2-7; no firm D call. Germline-derived CDR1 and CDR2 are SGHTA and FQGTGA. This CDR3 region has 14 residues. The V gene lost 2 bases and the J gene lost 2 bases, with 10 bases spanning the gap. The CDR3 reads CASSLDTDAYEQYF. The CDR3 coding sequence is TGTGCCAGCAGCTTAGATACGGATGCCTACGAGCAGTACTTC.

This rearrangement joins TRBV18 to TRBJ2-7, with unresolved D. The germline V and J ends were trimmed by 2 bases and 5 bases, with 13 bases remaining between them. The CDR3 contains 14 residues. Germline V gene data show CDR1 as KGHSH and CDR2 as LQKENI. The CDR3 DNA follows: TGTGCCAGCTCACCAAAGACGGGTCTCGACGAGCAGTACTTC. Its protein product is CASSPKTGLDEQYF.

V usage is TRBV4-1 and J usage is TRBJ2-5; no reliable D call. The V gene's germline CDR1 is MGHRA and CDR2 YSYEKL. The V end lost 1 base, the J end lost 1 base, and 7 bases lay between the germline ends. The CDR3 totals 14 residues. The DNA for the CDR3 is TGCGCCAGCAGCCAAGGGAATCTCCAAGAGACCCAGTACTTC. Translating gives CASSQGNLQETQYF.

The chain has TRBV7-9 and TRBJ2-1; 12 bases are shared with TRBD2. CDR3 length: 16 amino acids. The junction had 10 bases not matched to a gene; V was cut back by 5 bases and J by 8 bases. Germline-derived CDR1 and CDR2 are SEHNR and FQNEAQ (reference sequence). The CDR3 loop reads CASSAKTSGRRDEQFF. The DNA of the CDR3 is TGTGCCAGCAGCGCAAAGACTAGCGGGAGACGAGATGAGCAGTTCTTC.

This rearrangement joins TRBV28 to TRBJ2-2, with D unresolved. The germline gives CDR1 MDHEN, CDR2 SYDVKM. This CDR3 comprises 15 residues. Trimming cost V 2 bases and J 4 bases, with 11 bases left between them. CDR3 protein: CASSLQGMGTGELFF. In nucleotides, the CDR3 is TGTGCCAGCAGTTTACAAGGGATGGGCACCGGGGAGCTGTTTTTT.

This clone was detected once. The chain combines TRBV4-1 with TRBJ1-4, with 7 bases that match TRBD1. CDR1 is MGHRA, CDR2 YSYEKL, per germline. V lost 4 bases to trimming and J lost 5 bases; unmatched junction nucleotides: 7. The CDR3 spans 15 residues. The CDR3 spells CASSLTDRANEKLFF. In nucleotides, the CDR3 is TGCGCCAGCAGCCTAACCGACAGGGCGAATGAAAAACTGTTTTTT.